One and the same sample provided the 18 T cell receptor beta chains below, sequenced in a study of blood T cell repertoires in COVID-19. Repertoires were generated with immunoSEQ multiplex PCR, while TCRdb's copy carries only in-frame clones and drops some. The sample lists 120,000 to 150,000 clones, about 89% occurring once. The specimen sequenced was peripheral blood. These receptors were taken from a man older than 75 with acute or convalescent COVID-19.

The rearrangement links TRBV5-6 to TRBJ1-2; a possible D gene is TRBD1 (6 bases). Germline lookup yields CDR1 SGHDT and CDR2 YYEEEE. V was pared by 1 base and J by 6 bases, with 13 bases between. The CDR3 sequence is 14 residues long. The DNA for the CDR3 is TGTGCCAGCAGCTTGCCAACAGGGTTAGATGGCTACACCTTC. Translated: CASSLPTGLDGYTF.

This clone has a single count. Written as DNA, the CDR3 is TGTGCCAGCAGCCCAAGTAGGCCGGGGAACACTGAAGCTTTCTTT. It translates to CASSPSRPGNTEAFF. The chain combines TRBV7-2 with TRBJ1-1; D call uncertain. The CDR3 loop spans 15 amino acids. Germline CDR1 reads SGHTA; CDR2 reads FQGNSA. The V end was cut by 5 bases, the J end by 1 base, with 14 bases between.

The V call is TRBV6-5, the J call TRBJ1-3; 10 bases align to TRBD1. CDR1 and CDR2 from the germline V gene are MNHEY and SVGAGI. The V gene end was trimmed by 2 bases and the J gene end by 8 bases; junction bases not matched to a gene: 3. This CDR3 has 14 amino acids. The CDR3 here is CASSYRDRGYTIYF. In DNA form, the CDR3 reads TGTGCCAGCAGTTACCGGGACAGGGGTTACACCATATATTTT.

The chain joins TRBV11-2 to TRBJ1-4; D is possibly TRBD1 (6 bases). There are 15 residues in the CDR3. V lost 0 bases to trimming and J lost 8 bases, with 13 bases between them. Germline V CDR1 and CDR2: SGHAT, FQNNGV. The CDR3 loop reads CASSLELQGYEKLFF. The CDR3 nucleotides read TGTGCCAGCAGCTTAGAGTTACAGGGATACGAAAAACTGTTTTTT.

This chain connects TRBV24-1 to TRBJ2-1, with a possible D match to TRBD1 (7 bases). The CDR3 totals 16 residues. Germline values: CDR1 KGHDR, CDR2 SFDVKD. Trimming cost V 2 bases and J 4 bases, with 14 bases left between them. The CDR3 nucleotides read TGTGCCACCAGTGATTCGGGCCCAGGGGGGTACAATGAGCAGTTCTTC. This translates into CATSDSGPGGYNEQFF.

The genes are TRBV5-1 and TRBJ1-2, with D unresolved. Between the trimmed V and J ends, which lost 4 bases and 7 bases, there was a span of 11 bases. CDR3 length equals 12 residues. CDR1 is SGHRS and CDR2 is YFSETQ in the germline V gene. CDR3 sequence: CASSAGYLGYTF. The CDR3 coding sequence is TGCGCCAGCAGCGCGGGGTATCTTGGCTACACCTTC. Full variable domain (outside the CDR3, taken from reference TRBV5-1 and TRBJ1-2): KAGVTQTPRYLIKTRGQQVTLSCSPISGHRSVSWYQQTPGQGLQFLFEYFSETQRNKGNFPGRFSGRQFSNSRSEMNVSTLELGDSALYLCASSAGYLGYTFGSGTRLTVV.

The CDR3 sequence: CSVPPRRGPYEQYF. The DNA of the CDR3 is TGCAGCGTTCCTCCTCGGCGGGGGCCCTACGAGCAGTACTTC. This chain uses TRBV29-1 with TRBJ2-7; maybe TRBD2 (7 bases). The CDR3 has 14 amino acids. In germline, CDR1 is SQVTM, CDR2 ANQGSEA. Trimming left V 5 bases short and J 2 bases short, with 16 bases between.

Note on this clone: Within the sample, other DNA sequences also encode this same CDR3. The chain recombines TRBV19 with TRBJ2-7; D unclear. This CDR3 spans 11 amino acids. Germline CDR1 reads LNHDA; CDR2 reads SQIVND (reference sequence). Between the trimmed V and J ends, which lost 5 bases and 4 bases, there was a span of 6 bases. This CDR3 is CASSSSYEQYF. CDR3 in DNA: TGTGCCAGTAGTTCTTCTTACGAGCAGTACTTC.

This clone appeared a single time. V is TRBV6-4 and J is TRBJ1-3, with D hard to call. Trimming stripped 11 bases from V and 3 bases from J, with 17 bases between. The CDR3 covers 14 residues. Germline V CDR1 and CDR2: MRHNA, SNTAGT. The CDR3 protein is CAASRAEGGNTIYF. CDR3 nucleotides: TGTGCCGCCTCGAGGGCGGAGGGTGGAAACACCATATATTTT.

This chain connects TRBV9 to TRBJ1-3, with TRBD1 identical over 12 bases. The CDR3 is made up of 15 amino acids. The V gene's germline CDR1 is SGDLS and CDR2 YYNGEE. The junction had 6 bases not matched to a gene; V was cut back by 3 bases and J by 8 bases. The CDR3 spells CASSATGTGGYTIYF. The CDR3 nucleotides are TGTGCCAGCAGCGCGACCGGGACAGGGGGCTACACCATATATTTT.

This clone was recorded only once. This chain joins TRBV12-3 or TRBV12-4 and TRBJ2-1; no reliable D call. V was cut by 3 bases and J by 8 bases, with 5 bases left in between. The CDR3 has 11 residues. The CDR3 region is CASSFADEQFF. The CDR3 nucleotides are TGTGCCAGCAGTTTTGCGGATGAGCAGTTCTTC.

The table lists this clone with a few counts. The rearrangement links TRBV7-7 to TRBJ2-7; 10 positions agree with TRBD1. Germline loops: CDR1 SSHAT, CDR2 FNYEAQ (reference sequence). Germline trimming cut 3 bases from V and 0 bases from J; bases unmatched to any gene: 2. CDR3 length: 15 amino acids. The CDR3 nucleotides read TGTGCCAGCAGCTTCGGACAGGGGGACTCCTACGAGCAGTACTTC. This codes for CASSFGQGDSYEQYF.

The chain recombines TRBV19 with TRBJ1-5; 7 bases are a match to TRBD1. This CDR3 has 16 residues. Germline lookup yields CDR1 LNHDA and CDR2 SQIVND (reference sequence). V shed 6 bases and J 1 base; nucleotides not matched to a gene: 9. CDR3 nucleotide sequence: TGTGCCAGTAGCCAAAGGGGGCTCCTGAGCAATCAGCCCCAGCATTTT. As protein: CASSQRGLLSNQPQHF.

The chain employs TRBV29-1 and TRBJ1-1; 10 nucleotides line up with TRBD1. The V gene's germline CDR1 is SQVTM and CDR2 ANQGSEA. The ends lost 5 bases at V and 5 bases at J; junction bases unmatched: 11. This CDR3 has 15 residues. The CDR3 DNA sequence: TGCAGCGTTAAAAACCCGGGACAGGGGTGGACTGAAGCTTTCTTT. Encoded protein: CSVKNPGQGWTEAFF.

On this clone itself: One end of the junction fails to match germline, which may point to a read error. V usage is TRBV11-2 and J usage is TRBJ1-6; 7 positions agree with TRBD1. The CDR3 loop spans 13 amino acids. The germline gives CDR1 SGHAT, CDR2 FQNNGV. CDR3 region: CASSLTGDSLGDF. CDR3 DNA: TGTGCCAGCAGCCTTACCGGGGACAGCCTAGGCGACTTT.

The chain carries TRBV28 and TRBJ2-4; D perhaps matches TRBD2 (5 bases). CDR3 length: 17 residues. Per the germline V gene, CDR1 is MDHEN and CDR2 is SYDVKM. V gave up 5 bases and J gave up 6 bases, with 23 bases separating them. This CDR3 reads CASSPQVDGKCGNIQYF. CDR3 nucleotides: TGTGCCAGCAGTCCCCAAGTGGACGGGAAGTGTGGAAACATTCAGTACTTC.

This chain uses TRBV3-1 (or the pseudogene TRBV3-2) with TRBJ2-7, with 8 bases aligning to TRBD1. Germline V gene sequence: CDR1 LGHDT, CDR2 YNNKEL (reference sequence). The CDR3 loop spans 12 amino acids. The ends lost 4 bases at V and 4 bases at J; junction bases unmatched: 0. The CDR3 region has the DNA TGTGCCAGCAGCCGGACAGGGTACGAGCAGTACTTC. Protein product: CASSRTGYEQYF.

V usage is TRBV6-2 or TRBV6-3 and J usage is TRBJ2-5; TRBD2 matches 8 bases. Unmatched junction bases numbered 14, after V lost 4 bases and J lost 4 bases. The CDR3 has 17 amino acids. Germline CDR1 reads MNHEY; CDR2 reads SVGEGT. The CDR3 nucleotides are TGTGCCAGCAGTTCACCCCCCTGGCGGGGGGAGGGAGAGACCCAGTACTTC. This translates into CASSSPPWRGEGETQYF.